The clone carrying this T cell receptor (beta chain) was seen ten or more times. Antigen unknown. One end of the junction is discordant with germline, which a read error may explain. This sample was taken from a study of human T cells and chemical hapten exposure. Findings and caveats of the study: Healthy people's immune response may differ from that of the donors, who had alopecia. Versus controls, significantly more large CDR3 similarity clusters arose from expanded TCRs.

Time point given: patch test 2, 6 weeks after DPC sensitization. As to treatment: therapeutic diphenylcyclopropenone sensitization with weekly scalp DPC. Germline assignment: CDR1 MDHEN and CDR2 SYDVKM. This CDR3 has 14 residues. TCRdb recomputed calls from the RACE reads with MiXCR, one row per CDR3 protein. This table holds tens of thousands of distinct CDR3 sequences, over 6.5% found once. The rearrangement uses TRBV28 and TRBJ2-1; a weak D match, TRBD2 (6 bases). The TCR comes from a woman aged 50 to 65 with alopecia areata. Some clones in this sample may be carry-over from other donors' samples. The specimen comprised whole blood, sampled in connection with sensitization to the hapten diphenylcyclopropenone (DPC). CDR3 protein: CASMEGSSYNEQFF. CDR3 DNA sequence: TGTGCAAGCATGGAGGGAAGCTCCTACAATGAGCAGTTCTTC.